These T cell receptor beta chains were read from a single sample in a study of cytomegalovirus exposure and HLA in healthy donors. Using immunoSEQ multiplex PCR, the repertoire was profiled, and TCRdb retains in-frame clones only, with some absent. The sample yields 80,000 to 90,000 clones, about 75% seen once. Sequenced: PBMCs. The receptors derive from a man aged 35 to 55 in good health and CMV-seronegative. The CDR3 runs from the conserved cysteine through the conserved F or W. Each record gives: J gene, CDR3 length, V gene, CDR3 protein.

j_call: TRBJ2-5; cdr3_length: 16; v_call: TRBV18; cdr3_aa: CASSPPSGRKIETQYF
j_call: TRBJ2-7; cdr3_length: 13; v_call: TRBV10-3; cdr3_aa: CAISDLDPREQYF
j_call: TRBJ1-1; cdr3_length: 14; v_call: TRBV6-1; cdr3_aa: CASRGTGGSTEAFF
j_call: TRBJ2-3; cdr3_length: 15; v_call: TRBV7-9; cdr3_aa: CASSFGTSGGDTQYF
j_call: TRBJ2-5; cdr3_length: 12; v_call: TRBV19; cdr3_aa: CASSMRRETQYF
j_call: TRBJ1-2; cdr3_length: 15; v_call: TRBV6-4; cdr3_aa: CASSDSDRAEYGYTF
j_call: TRBJ2-7; cdr3_length: 15; v_call: TRBV7-3; cdr3_aa: CASSLTTGSSYEQYF
j_call: TRBJ1-5; cdr3_length: 15; v_call: TRBV7-8; cdr3_aa: CASSLEGVAHQPQHF
j_call: TRBJ2-1; cdr3_length: 13; v_call: TRBV11-2; cdr3_aa: CASSLERTGGQFF
j_call: TRBJ2-6; cdr3_length: 19; v_call: TRBV6-1; cdr3_aa: CASSEAFLLTGVGANVLTF
j_call: TRBJ2-3; cdr3_length: 14; v_call: TRBV9; cdr3_aa: CASSVISETDTQYF
j_call: TRBJ2-7; cdr3_length: 19; v_call: TRBV10-3; cdr3_aa: CAISESRDREVGKTYEQYF
j_call: TRBJ1-4; cdr3_length: 17; v_call: TRBV4-1; cdr3_aa: CVSSQPRASSTNEKLFF
j_call: TRBJ1-3; cdr3_length: 12; v_call: TRBV7-9; cdr3_aa: CASDRGGNTIYF
j_call: TRBJ1-5; cdr3_length: 18; v_call: TRBV28; cdr3_aa: CASSLPNTGAVSNQPQHF
j_call: TRBJ2-7; cdr3_length: 17; v_call: TRBV9; cdr3_aa: CASSVDPAPGNVYEQYF
j_call: TRBJ2-1; cdr3_length: 14; v_call: TRBV9; cdr3_aa: CASSGLAWDNEQFF
j_call: TRBJ2-1; cdr3_length: 13; v_call: TRBV11-3; cdr3_aa: CASTQGARDEQFF
j_call: TRBJ1-1; cdr3_length: 13; v_call: TRBV29-1; cdr3_aa: CSAGTDRGSEAFF
j_call: TRBJ1-1; cdr3_length: 15; v_call: TRBV4-1; cdr3_aa: CASSQGQGGWLGAFF
j_call: TRBJ1-3; cdr3_length: 13; v_call: TRBV5-4; cdr3_aa: CASSFQGGNTIYF
j_call: TRBJ2-1; cdr3_length: 16; v_call: TRBV9; cdr3_aa: CASSVQTSGAYNEQFF
j_call: TRBJ2-1; cdr3_length: 12; v_call: TRBV4-1; cdr3_aa: CASSHSDNEQFF
j_call: TRBJ1-6; cdr3_length: 15; v_call: TRBV6-5; cdr3_aa: CASSSSGSANSPLHF
j_call: TRBJ2-1; cdr3_length: 14; v_call: TRBV5-1; cdr3_aa: CASSVTSGSNEQFF
j_call: TRBJ1-4; cdr3_length: 17; v_call: TRBV7-9; cdr3_aa: CASSLTGDPFGNEKLFF
j_call: TRBJ2-1; cdr3_length: 16; v_call: TRBV19; cdr3_aa: CASSISGGVIDNEQFF
j_call: TRBJ2-5; cdr3_length: 15; v_call: TRBV2; cdr3_aa: CASSEEAGGAETQYF
j_call: TRBJ2-1; cdr3_length: 15; v_call: TRBV9; cdr3_aa: CASSVTSGGGREQFF
j_call: TRBJ1-1; cdr3_length: 14; v_call: TRBV9; cdr3_aa: CASTEGLLGTEAFF
j_call: TRBJ2-4; cdr3_length: 14; v_call: TRBV10-1; cdr3_aa: CASSDLLAKNIQYF
j_call: TRBJ2-7; cdr3_length: 13; v_call: TRBV7-6; cdr3_aa: CASSPVASYEQYF
j_call: TRBJ2-1; cdr3_length: 13; v_call: TRBV7-2; cdr3_aa: CASSLGRNNEQFF
j_call: TRBJ2-2; cdr3_length: 16; v_call: TRBV11-2; cdr3_aa: CASSTLQGANPGELFF
j_call: TRBJ1-2; cdr3_length: 13; v_call: TRBV5-4; cdr3_aa: CASRDGGDYGYTF
j_call: -; cdr3_length: 19; v_call: TRBV30; cdr3_aa: CAWSVLAGATGGRSYEQYF
j_call: TRBJ1-5; cdr3_length: 14; v_call: TRBV6-1; cdr3_aa: CASSGTGGDQPQHF
j_call: TRBJ1-5; cdr3_length: 14; v_call: TRBV4-1; cdr3_aa: CASSHRGDGQPQHF
j_call: TRBJ1-5; cdr3_length: 14; v_call: TRBV7-8; cdr3_aa: CASSLRTLNQPQHF
j_call: TRBJ2-7; cdr3_length: 14; v_call: TRBV4-2; cdr3_aa: CASSRTGGPYEQYF
j_call: TRBJ1-5; cdr3_length: 14; v_call: TRBV4-1; cdr3_aa: CASSQLQSHQPQHF
j_call: TRBJ1-2; cdr3_length: 11; v_call: TRBV29-1; cdr3_aa: CSVQGAWGYTF
j_call: TRBJ2-3; cdr3_length: 15; v_call: TRBV7-7; cdr3_aa: CASSLGGSLADTQYF
j_call: TRBJ1-1; cdr3_length: 14; v_call: TRBV19; cdr3_aa: CASSVRGDRTEAFF
j_call: TRBJ2-7; cdr3_length: 15; v_call: TRBV29-1; cdr3_aa: CSVEGPGLMSYEQYF
j_call: TRBJ2-7; cdr3_length: 17; v_call: TRBV4-1; cdr3_aa: CASSQDRGSGYYYEQYF
j_call: TRBJ1-5; cdr3_length: 13; v_call: TRBV10-3; cdr3_aa: CAISAGGLQPQHF
j_call: TRBJ2-5; cdr3_length: 12; v_call: TRBV29-1; cdr3_aa: CSVEGSGETQYF
j_call: TRBJ2-5; cdr3_length: 16; v_call: TRBV7-8; cdr3_aa: CASSFTSGSGWETQYF